This TCR beta chain came from a study of monozygotic twins with inflammatory bowel disease. Overall study findings and caveats: Part of the variability in patient repertoires may have come from differing immunosuppressive treatments.

For every donor, one blood sample of over 2 ml was drawn. Investigators extracted total RNA from whole blood and did not sort T cells. The quantity of total RNA per TCR library was roughly 3,700 ng. TCRdb re-analyzed the 5' RACE reads; it lists each CDR3 protein once, without DNA. Recorded for this sample: roughly 320,000 distinct CDR3 sequences. Concerning this clonotype itself: Its antigen is undetermined.

Germline assignment: CDR1 SGHRS and CDR2 YFSETQ. The length of the CDR3 is 13 residues. The sequenced sample was blood. The TCR comes from a human donor with ulcerative colitis or Crohn's disease, or a healthy co-twin of an affected twin (not recorded which). The chain recombines TRBV5-1 with TRBJ1-4; TCRdb reports TRBD1, a call that lacks DNA to check it against. The chain's CDR3 is CASSLQGNEKLFF.